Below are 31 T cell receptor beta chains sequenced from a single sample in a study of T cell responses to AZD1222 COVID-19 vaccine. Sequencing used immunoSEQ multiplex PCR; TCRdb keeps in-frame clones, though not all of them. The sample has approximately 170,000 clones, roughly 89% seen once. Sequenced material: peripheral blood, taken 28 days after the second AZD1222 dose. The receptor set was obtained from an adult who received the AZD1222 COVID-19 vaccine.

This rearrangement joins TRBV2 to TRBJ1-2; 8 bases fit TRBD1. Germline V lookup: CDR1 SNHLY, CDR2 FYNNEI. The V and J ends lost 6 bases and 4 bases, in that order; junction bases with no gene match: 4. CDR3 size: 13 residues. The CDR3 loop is CASRDRAGYGYTF. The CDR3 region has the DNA TGTGCCAGCAGGGACAGGGCGGGCTATGGCTACACCTTC.

In nucleotides, the CDR3 is TGTGCCAGCATCCAAGCGACGACAACTAATGAAAAACTGTTTTTT. This codes for CASIQATTTNEKLFF. The chain recombines TRBV7-4 with TRBJ1-4, with unresolved D. V was cut by 7 bases and J by 0 bases, with 12 bases left in between. This CDR3 is 15 amino acids long. Looked up from germline, CDR1 is SGHVT and CDR2 is SQSDAQ.

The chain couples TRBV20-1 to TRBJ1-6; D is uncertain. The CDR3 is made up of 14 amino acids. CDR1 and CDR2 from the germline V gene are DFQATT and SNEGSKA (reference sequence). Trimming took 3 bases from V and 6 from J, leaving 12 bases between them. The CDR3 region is CSASEPGINSPLHF. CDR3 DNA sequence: TGCAGTGCTAGTGAGCCGGGGATTAATTCACCCCTCCACTTT.

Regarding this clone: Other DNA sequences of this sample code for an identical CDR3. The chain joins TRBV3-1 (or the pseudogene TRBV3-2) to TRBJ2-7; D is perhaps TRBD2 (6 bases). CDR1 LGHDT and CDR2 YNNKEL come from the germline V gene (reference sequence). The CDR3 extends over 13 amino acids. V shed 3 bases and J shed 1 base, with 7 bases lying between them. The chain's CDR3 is CASSQAGSYEQYF. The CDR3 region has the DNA TGTGCCAGCAGCCAGGCGGGATCCTACGAGCAGTACTTC.

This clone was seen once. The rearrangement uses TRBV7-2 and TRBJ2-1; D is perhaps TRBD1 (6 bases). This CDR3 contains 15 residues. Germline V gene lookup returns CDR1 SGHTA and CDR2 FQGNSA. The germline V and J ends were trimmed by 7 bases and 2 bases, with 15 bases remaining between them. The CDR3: CASTYTRGTYNEQFF. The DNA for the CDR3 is TGTGCCAGCACCTATACCAGGGGTACCTACAATGAGCAGTTCTTC.

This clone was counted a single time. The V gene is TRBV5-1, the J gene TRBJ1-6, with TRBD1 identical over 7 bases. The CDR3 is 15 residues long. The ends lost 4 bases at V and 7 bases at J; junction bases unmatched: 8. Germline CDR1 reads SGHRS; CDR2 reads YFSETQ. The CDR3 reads CASSGGTAQNSPLHF. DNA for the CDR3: TGCGCCAGCAGCGGCGGGACAGCGCAAAATTCACCCCTCCACTTT.

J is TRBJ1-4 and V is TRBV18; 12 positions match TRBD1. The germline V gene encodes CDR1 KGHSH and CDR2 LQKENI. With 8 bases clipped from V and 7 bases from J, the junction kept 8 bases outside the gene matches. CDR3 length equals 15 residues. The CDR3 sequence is CASTGQGAPSEKLFF. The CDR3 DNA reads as TGTGCCAGCACGGGACAGGGGGCACCTAGTGAAAAACTGTTTTTT.

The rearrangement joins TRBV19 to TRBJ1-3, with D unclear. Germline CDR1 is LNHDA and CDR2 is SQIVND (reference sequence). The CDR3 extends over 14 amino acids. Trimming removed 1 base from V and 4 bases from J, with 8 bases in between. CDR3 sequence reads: CASSIGPRGNTIYF. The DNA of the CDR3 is TGTGCCAGTAGTATAGGGCCCCGGGGAAACACCATATATTTT.

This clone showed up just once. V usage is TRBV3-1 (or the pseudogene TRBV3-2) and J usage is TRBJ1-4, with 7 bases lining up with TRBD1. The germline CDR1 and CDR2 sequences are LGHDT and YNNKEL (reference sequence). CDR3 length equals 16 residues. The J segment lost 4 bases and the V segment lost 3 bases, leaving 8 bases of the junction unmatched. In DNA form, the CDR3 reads TGTGCCAGCAGCCAGCAAGAGACAGGGAGTAATGAAAAACTGTTTTTT. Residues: CASSQQETGSNEKLFF.

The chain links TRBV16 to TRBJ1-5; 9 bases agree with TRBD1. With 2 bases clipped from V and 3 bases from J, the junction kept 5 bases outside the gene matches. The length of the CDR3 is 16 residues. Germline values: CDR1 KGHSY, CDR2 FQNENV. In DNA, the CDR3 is TGTGCCAGCAGCCAAAGGGACAGGGCGGACAATCAGCCCCAGCATTTT. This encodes CASSQRDRADNQPQHF. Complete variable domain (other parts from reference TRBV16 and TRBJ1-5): GEEVAQTPKHLVRGEGQKAKLYCAPIKGHSYVFWYQQVLKNEFKFLISFQNENVFDETGMPKERFSAKCLPNSPCSLEIQATKLEDSAVYFCASSQRDRADNQPQHFGDGTRLSIL.

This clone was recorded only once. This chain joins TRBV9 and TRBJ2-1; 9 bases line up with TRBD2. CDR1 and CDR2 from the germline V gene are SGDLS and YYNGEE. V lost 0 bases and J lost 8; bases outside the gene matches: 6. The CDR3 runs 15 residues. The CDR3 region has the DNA TGTGCCAGCAGCGTAGCGGGACTAGCCTCCCATGAGCAGTTCTTC. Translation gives CASSVAGLASHEQFF.

CDR3 residues: CASSPLAGIQETQYF. In nucleotides, the CDR3 is TGTGCCAGCTCACCATTAGCGGGTATCCAAGAGACCCAGTACTTC. The V call is TRBV18, the J call TRBJ2-5, with 7 bases matching TRBD2. CDR3 size: 15 residues. The V and J ends lost 2 bases and 1 base, in that order; junction bases with no gene match: 4. Germline V gene sequence: CDR1 KGHSH, CDR2 LQKENI.

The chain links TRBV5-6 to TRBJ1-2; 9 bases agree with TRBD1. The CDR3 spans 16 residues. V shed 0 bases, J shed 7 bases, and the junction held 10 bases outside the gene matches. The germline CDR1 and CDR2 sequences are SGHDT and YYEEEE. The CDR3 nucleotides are TGTGCCAGCAGCTTGGAAGGGACAGGGTACGGTGGTGGCTACACCTTC. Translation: CASSLEGTGYGGGYTF.

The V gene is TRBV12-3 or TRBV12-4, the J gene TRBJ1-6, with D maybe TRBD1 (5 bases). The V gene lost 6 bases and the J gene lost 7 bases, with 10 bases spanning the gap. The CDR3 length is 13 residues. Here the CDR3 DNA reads TGTGCCAGCAGGACAAGACAGAATTCACCCCTCCACTTT. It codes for CASRTRQNSPLHF.

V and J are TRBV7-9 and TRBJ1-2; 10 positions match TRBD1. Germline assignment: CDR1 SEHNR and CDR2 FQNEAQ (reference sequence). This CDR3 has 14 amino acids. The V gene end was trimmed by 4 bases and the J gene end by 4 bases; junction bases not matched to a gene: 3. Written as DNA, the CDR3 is TGTGCCAGCAGCTCAGGGACAGGGGCCTATGGCTACACCTTC. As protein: CASSSGTGAYGYTF.

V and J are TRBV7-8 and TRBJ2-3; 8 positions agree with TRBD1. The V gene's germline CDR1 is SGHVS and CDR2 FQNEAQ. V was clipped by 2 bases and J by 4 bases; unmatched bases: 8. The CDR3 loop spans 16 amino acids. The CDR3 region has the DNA TGTGCCAGCAGCTTATTTAACAGGGGGTCGGCAGATACGCAGTATTTT. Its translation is CASSLFNRGSADTQYF.

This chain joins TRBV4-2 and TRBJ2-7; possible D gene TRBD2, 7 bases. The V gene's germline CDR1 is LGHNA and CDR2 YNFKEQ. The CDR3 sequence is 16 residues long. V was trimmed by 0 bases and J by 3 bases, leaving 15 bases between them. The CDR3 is CASSQETGGHNYEQYF. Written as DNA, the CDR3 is TGTGCCAGCAGCCAAGAAACGGGGGGCCACAACTACGAGCAGTACTTC.

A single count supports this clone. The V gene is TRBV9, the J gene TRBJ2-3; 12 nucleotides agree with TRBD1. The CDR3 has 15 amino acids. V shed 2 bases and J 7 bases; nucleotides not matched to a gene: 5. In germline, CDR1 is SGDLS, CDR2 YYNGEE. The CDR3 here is CASSVPGQGANTQYF. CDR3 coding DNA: TGTGCCAGCAGCGTCCCGGGACAGGGGGCAAATACGCAGTATTTT.

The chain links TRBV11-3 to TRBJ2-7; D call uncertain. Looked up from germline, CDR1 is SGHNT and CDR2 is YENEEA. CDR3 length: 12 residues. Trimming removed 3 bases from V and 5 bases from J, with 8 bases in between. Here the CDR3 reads CASSFSHDEQYF. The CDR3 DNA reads TGTGCCAGCAGCTTTAGTCATGACGAGCAGTACTTC.

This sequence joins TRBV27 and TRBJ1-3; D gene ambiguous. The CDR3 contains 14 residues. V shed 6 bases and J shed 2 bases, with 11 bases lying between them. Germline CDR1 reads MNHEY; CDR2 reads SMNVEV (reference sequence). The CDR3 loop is CASSEGRTGNTIYF. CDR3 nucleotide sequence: TGTGCCAGCAGCGAAGGGAGAACTGGAAACACCATATATTTT.

In DNA form, the CDR3 reads TGCGCCAGCAGCTTGGCCTGGGGGTTCGGTGATGAAAAACTGTTTTTT. It specifies CASSLAWGFGDEKLFF. The chain employs TRBV5-1 and TRBJ1-4; D possibly corresponds to TRBD1 (5 bases). This CDR3 spans 16 amino acids. V gave up 0 bases and J gave up 6 bases, with 15 bases separating them. Germline CDR1 is SGHRS and CDR2 is YFSETQ.

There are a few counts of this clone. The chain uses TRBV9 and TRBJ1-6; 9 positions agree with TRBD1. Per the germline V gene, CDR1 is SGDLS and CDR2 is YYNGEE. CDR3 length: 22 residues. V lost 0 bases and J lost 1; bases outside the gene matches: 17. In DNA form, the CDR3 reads TGTGCCAGCAGCGTAGAGTTGGGACAGGGCTGGTATTGGGGGTCCTATAATTCACCCCTCCACTTT. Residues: CASSVELGQGWYWGSYNSPLHF.

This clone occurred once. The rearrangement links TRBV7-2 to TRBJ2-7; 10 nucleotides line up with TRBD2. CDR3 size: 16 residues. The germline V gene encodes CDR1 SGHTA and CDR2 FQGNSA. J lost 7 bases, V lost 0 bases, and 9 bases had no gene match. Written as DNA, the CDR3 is TGTGCCAGCAGCTTAGCGCAGGTAGCGGGGGGAGGAGAGCAGTACTTC. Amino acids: CASSLAQVAGGGEQYF. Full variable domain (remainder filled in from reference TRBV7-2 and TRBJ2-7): GAGVSQSPSNKVTEKGKDVELRCDPISGHTALYWYRQSLGQGLEFLIYFQGNSAPDKSGLPSDRFSAERTGGSVSTLTIQRTQQEDSAVYLCASSLAQVAGGGEQYFGPGTRLTVT.

The CDR3 bases are TGCAGCGTTGAAGTATCGGGGCACAATCAGCCCCAGCATTTT. Protein sequence: CSVEVSGHNQPQHF. The chain recombines TRBV29-1 with TRBJ1-5; D might be TRBD1 (5 bases). From germline, CDR1 is SQVTM and CDR2 ANQGSEA. V was cut by 1 base and J by 3 bases, with 10 bases left in between. There are 14 residues in the CDR3.

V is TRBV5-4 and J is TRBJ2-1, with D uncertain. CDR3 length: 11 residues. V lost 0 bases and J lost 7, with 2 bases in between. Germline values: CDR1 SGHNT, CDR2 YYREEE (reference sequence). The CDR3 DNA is TGTGCCAGCAGCTTGGAGAATGAGCAGTTCTTC. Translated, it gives CASSLENEQFF.

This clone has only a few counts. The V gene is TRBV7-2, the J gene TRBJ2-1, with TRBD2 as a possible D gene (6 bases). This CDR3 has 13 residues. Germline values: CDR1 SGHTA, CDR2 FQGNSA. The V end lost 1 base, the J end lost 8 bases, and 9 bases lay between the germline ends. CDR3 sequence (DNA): TGTGCCAGCAGCTTAGTGGAGGGTCATGAGCAGTTCTTC. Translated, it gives CASSLVEGHEQFF.

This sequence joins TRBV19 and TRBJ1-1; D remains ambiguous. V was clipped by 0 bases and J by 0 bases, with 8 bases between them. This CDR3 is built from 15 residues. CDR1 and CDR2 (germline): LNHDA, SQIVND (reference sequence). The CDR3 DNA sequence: TGTGCCAGTAGTATAGACGTCCAACTGAACACTGAAGCTTTCTTT. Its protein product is CASSIDVQLNTEAFF.

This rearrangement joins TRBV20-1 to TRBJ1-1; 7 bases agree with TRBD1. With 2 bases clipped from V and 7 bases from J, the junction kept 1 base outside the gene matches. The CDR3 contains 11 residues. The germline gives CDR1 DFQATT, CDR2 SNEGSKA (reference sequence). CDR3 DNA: TGCAGTGCTAGACAGGGGGATGAAGCTTTCTTT. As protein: CSARQGDEAFF.

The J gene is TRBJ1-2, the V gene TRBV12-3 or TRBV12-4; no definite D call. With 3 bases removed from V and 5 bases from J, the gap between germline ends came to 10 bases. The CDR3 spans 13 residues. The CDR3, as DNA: TGTGCCAGCAGTTTTGATGGGAAATATGGCTACACCTTC. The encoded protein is CASSFDGKYGYTF.

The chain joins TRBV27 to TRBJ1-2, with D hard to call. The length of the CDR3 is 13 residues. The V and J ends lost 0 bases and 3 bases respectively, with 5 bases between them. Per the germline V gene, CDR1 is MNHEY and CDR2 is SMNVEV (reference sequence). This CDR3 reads CASSLSGDYGYTF. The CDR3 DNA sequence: TGTGCCAGCAGTTTATCAGGCGACTATGGCTACACCTTC.

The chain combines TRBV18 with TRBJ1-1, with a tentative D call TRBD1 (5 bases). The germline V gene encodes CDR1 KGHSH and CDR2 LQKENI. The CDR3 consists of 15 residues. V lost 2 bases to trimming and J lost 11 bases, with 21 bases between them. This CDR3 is CASSPGAISLMAAFF. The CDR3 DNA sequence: TGTGCCAGCTCACCAGGGGCTATTAGTCTGATGGCGGCTTTCTTT.